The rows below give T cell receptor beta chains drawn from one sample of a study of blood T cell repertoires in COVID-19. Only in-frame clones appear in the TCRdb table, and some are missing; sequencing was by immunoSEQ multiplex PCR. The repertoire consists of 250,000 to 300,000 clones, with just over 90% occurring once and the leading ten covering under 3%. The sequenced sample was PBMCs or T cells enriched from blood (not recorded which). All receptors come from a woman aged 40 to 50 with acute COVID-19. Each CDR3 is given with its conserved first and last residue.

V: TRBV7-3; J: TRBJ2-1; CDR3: CASSLRAAGAGGNEQFF
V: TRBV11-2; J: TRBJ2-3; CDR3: CASSSGRGARTDTQYF
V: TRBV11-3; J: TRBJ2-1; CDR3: CASSLGASGSDEQFF
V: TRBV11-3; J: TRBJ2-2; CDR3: CASSFWTGKNTGELFF
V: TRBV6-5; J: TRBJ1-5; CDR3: CASSKGLNNQPQHF
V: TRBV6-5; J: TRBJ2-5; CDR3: CASSRREETQYF
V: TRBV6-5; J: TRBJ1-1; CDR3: CASSYKPRYLNTEAFF
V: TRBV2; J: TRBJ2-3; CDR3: CASEGLAGTDTQYF
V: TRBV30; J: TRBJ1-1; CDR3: CAWSSPGRATEAFF
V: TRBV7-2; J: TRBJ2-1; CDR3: CASSRLAGGRPNEQFF
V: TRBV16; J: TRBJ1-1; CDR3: CASSQDPQRAEAFF
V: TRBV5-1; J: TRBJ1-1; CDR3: CASSPPGQGALNTEAFF
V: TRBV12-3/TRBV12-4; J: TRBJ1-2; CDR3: CASSLAGWSGYTF
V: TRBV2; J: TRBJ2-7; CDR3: CASSVRAYEQYF
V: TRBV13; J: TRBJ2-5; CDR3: CASSLGAGVGETQYF
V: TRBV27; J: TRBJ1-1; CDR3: CASSLSAGGNTEAFF
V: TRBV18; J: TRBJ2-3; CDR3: CASSLTSGVTDTQYF
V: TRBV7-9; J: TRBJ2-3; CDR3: CASSLGSDTDTQYF
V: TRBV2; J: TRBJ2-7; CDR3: CASHRVRDYEQYF
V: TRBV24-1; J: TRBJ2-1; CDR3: CATSDKLAGSYNEQFF
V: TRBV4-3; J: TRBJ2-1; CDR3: CASSQDGQGAYNEQFF
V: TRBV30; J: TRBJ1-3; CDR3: CAWSDSNTIYF
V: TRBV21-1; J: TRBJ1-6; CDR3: CASSKRGGGQSYSYNSPLHF
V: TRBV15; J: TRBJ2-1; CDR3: CATQGSYNEQFF
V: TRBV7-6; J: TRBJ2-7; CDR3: CASSLDYSYEQYF
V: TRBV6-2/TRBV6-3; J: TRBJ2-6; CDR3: CASSYSFSSGANVLTF
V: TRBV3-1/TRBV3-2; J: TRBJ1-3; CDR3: CASSQGQVEWIYF
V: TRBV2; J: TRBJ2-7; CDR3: CASSPDREDYEQYF
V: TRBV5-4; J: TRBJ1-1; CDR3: CASSLRGGFAEAFF
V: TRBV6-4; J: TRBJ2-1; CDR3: CASSTAGGLGNEQFF
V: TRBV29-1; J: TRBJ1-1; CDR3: CSVEGGAGRAFF
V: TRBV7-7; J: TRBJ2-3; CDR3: CASSPKPRLAGESTDTQYF
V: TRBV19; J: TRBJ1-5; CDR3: CASSIRGGEPQHF
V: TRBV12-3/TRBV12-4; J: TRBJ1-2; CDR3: CASSSDRAGGYTF
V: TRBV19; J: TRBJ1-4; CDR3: CASSIAGTPKKLFF
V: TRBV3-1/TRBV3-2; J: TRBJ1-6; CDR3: CASETGNSPLHF
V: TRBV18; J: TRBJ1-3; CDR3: CASSLGQSSGNTIYF
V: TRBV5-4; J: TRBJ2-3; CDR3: CASSSGTTTDTQYF
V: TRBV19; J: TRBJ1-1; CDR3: CASTMGTGEVVYTEAFF
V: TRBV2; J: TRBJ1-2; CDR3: CASSLTGVNYGYTF
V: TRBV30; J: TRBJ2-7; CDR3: CAWSVLAGSTYEQYF
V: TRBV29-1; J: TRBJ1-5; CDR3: CSVLETGVSNQPQHF
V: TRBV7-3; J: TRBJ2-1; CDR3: CASSLTSGGANEQFF
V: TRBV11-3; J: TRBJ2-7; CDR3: CASSLIGLAGTEQYF
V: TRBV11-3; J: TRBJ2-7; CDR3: CASSLIGGEFTYEQYF
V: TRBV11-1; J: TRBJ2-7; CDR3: CASSLVAGVYEQYF
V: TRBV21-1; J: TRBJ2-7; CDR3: CASSPTSASGARGTYEQYF
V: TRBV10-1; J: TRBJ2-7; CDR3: CANPDSPTSHEQYF
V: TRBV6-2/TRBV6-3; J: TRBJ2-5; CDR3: CASSLYSGHSGETQYF
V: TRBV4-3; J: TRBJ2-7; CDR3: CASSQGAALSYEQYF
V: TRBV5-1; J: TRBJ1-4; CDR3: CASSVLGDSNEKLFF
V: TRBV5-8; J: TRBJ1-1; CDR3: CASSRGQGGNTEAFF
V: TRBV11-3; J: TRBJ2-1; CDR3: CASSLSRGGPAYNEQFF
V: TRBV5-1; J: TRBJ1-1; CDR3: CASSTRTGGTEAFF
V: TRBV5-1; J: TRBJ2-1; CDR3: CASGRGNNEQFF